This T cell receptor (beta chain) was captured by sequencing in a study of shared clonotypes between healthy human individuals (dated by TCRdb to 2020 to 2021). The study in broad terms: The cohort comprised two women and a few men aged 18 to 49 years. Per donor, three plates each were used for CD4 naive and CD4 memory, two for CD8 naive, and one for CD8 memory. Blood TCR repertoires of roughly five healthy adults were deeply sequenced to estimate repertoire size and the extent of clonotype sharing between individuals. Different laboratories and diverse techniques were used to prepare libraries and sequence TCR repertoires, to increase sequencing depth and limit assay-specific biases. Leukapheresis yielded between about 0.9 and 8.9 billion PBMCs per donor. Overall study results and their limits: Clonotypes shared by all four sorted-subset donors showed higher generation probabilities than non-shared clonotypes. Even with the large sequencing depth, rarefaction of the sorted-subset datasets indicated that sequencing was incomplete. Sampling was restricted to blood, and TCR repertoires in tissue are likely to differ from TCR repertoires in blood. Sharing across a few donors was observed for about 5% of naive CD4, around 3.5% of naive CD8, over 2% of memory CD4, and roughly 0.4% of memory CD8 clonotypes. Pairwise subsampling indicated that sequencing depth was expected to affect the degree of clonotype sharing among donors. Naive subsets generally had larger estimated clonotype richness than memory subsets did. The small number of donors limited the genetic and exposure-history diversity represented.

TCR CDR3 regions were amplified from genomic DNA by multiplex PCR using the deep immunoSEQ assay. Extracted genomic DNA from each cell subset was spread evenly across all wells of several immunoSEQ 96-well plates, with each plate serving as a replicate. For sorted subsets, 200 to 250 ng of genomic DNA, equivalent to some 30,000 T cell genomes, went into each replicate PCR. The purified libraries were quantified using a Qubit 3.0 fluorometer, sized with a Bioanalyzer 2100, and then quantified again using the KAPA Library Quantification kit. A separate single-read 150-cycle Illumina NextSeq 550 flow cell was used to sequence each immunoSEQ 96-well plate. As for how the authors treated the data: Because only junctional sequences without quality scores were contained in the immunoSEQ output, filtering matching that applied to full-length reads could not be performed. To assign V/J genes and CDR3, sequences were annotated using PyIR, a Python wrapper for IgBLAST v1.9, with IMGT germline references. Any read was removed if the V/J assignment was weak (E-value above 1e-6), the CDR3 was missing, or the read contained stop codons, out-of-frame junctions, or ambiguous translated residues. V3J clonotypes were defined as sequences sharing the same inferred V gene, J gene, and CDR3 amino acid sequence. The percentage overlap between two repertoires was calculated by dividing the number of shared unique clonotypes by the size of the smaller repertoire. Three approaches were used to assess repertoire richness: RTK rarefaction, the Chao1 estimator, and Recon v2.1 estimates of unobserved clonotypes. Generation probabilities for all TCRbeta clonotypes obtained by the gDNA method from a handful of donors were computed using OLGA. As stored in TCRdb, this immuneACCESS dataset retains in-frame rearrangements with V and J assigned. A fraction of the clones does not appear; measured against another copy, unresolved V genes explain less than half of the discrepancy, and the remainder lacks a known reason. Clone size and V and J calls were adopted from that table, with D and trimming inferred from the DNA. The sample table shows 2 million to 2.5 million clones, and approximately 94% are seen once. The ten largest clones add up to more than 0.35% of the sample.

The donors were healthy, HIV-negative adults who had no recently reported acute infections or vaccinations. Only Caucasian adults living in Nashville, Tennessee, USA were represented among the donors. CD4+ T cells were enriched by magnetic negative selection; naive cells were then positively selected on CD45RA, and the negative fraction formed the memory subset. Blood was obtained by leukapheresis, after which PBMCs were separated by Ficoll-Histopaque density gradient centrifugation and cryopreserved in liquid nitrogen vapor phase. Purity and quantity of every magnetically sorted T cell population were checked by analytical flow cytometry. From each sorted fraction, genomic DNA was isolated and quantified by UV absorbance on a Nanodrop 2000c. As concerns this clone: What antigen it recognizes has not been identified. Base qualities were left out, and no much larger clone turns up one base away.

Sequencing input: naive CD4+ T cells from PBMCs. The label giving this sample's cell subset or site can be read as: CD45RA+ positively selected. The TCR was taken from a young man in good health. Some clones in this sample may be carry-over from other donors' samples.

CDR3 loop: CASSPQGAPSYEQYF. DNA sequence: TGTGCCAGCAGCCCACAGGGGGCCCCCTCCTACGAGCAGTACTTC. Recombination joined TRBV7-3 with TRBJ2-7; 9 bases in the junction line up with TRBD1. The CDR3 runs 15 residues from the cysteine to the phenylalanine. Left in the record is the CDR3 DNA by itself, 45 bases read in frame from the first base. CDR1 and CDR2 were assigned from the germline V gene as SGHTA and FQGTGA. Compared with germline, V lacks 5 bases and J lacks 0 bases; bases without a gene match: 5. Where the CDR3 stops, the reference TRBV7-3 and TRBJ2-7 genes take over; the full variable domain is GAGVSQTPSNKVTEKGKYVELRCDPISGHTALYWYRQSLGQGPEFLIYFQGTGAADDSGLPNDRFFAVRPEGSVSTLKIQRTERGDSAVYLCASSPQGAPSYEQYFGPGTRLTVT.